One and the same sample provided the 13 T cell receptor beta chains below, sequenced in a study of T cells after yellow fever vaccination (dated by TCRdb to the late 2010s). In the paper's terms, the treatment or condition label means: live attenuated yellow fever vaccine strain. The method behind the library was 5' RACE. The listed sequencing device is Illumina NovaSeq 6000. Using fastp at Q25 and MiXCR, TCRdb reprocessed the public reads and kept productive beta chains. Rows merge per CDR3 protein into single entries with the most common DNA and genes. Counted in this sample were around 300,000 distinct CDR3 sequences; 3.5% to 4.5% of them appeared once. The leading ten clones occupy 19% of the sample. The specimen comprised PBMCs, sampled 15 days after the yellow fever booster vaccination. These receptors were obtained from a man aged 18 to 30 who received the YFV17D yellow fever vaccine.

This chain uses TRBV5-6 with TRBJ2-7; a possible D gene is TRBD2 (5 bases). The germline CDR1 and CDR2 sequences are SGHDT and YYEEEE. V was cut by 6 bases and J by 7 bases, with 17 bases left in between. The CDR3 is 13 amino acids. Here the CDR3 reads CASTAGGRREQYV. For the CDR3, the DNA is TGTGCCAGCACTGCTGGCGGGCGGAGGGAGCAGTACGTC.

This clonotype was seen ten or more times. The chain links TRBV20-1 to TRBJ2-5; no clear D gene. CDR3 size: 12 residues. Germline CDR1 reads DFQATT; CDR2 reads SNEGSKA (reference sequence). V was cut by 0 bases and J by 3 bases, with 5 bases left in between. CDR3 DNA: TGCAGTGCTAGAGATCTGGAAGAGACCCAGTACTTC. Amino acid sequence: CSARDLEETQYF.

This clonotype came up many times. The J gene is TRBJ2-4, the V gene TRBV12-3 or TRBV12-4; no firm D call. V gave up 6 bases and J gave up 0 bases, with 15 bases separating them. The CDR3 spans 16 residues. The CDR3 DNA sequence: TGTGCCAGCAGCTCTAACCCTGGAGTAGCCAAAAACATTCAGTACTTC. The encoded protein is CASSSNPGVAKNIQYF.

This clonotype showed up many times. The chain carries TRBV4-1 and TRBJ1-6; TRBD1 matches at 7 bases. Germline V gene data show CDR1 as MGHRA and CDR2 as YSYEKL. There are 15 residues in the CDR3. Trimming took 1 base from V and 9 from J; bases not matched to a gene: 6. Here the CDR3 DNA reads TGCGCCAGCAGCCAAGGGGACAGTGAAATTTCACCCCTCCACTTT. Encoded protein: CASSQGDSEISPLHF.

There are a few counts of this clonotype. The gene calls are TRBV20-1 and TRBJ1-4; D call uncertain. Trimming took 0 bases from V and 0 from J, leaving 8 bases between them. The CDR3 runs to 15 residues. Germline assignment: CDR1 DFQATT and CDR2 SNEGSKA (reference sequence). The CDR3 spells CSARDPGATNEKLFF. The CDR3 nucleotides are TGCAGTGCTAGAGACCCGGGAGCAACTAATGAAAAACTGTTTTTT.

This clonotype was recorded at least ten times. The genes are TRBV6-5 and TRBJ1-5, with unresolved D. The CDR3 sequence is 12 residues long. The V gene's germline CDR1 is MNHEY and CDR2 SVGAGI. Trimming pared 8 bases from V and 4 bases from J, leaving 9 bases between. In DNA, the CDR3 is TGTGCCAGCGCCCCAAGGAATCAGCCCCAGCATTTT. It codes for CASAPRNQPQHF.

The table lists this clonotype with a few counts. The chain links TRBV7-8 to TRBJ1-2; TRBD1 aligns across 8 bases. This CDR3 comprises 17 residues. Losses at the gene ends were 2 bases for V and 7 bases for J; bases not matched to a gene: 15. Per the germline V gene, CDR1 is SGHVS and CDR2 is FQNEAQ. As DNA, the CDR3 is TGTGCCAGCAGCTTACACTCCGGGACAGGCACCTCTATTGGCTACACCTTC. This encodes CASSLHSGTGTSIGYTF.

There are many counts of this clonotype. The chain combines TRBV9 with TRBJ2-3; D unclear. The CDR3 consists of 16 residues. V was trimmed by 4 bases and J by 2 bases, leaving 17 bases between them. Germline V gene sequence: CDR1 SGDLS, CDR2 YYNGEE. The CDR3, as DNA: TGTGCCAGCAGCCACCCTGGCTCAGACATCACAGATACGCAGTATTTT. Protein sequence: CASSHPGSDITDTQYF.

V and J are TRBV5-5 and TRBJ2-3; TRBD2 matches at 9 bases. The length of the CDR3 is 14 residues. Germline CDR1 reads SGHKS; CDR2 reads YYEKEE (reference sequence). The trim removed 4 bases at V and 6 bases at J, leaving 6 bases unmatched. The CDR3 bases are TGTGCCAGCAGCCCCCGCGGGGGGGGGGATACGCAGTATTTT. Translated, it gives CASSPRGGGDTQYF.

This clonotype was detected many times. CDR3 protein: CASSPLGGGPTDTQYF. In nucleotides, the CDR3 is TGTGCCAGCAGCCCCCTGGGCGGGGGGCCCACAGATACGCAGTATTTT. This chain joins TRBV6-5 and TRBJ2-3, with 8 bases that match TRBD2. The V and J ends lost 6 bases and 2 bases, in that order; junction bases with no gene match: 10. CDR1 is MNHEY, CDR2 SVGAGI, per germline. CDR3 length: 16 amino acids.

This rearrangement joins TRBV11-2 to TRBJ1-3; a weak D match, TRBD1 (5 bases). V was trimmed by 5 bases and J by 0 bases, leaving 14 bases between them. From germline, CDR1 is SGHAT and CDR2 FQNNGV. CDR3 length: 16 residues. CDR3 residues: CASSRPGPSSGNTIYF. The CDR3 DNA reads TGTGCCAGCAGCCGTCCGGGACCGAGCTCTGGAAACACCATATATTTT.

V and J are TRBV5-5 and TRBJ2-1; D may match TRBD1 or TRBD2 (5 bases each). The CDR3 is 14 amino acids. Trimming took off 1 base at V and 2 bases at J, with 7 bases between the two ends. CDR1 SGHKS and CDR2 YYEKEE come from the germline V gene (reference sequence). CDR3 loop: CASSLWDPYNEQFF. The CDR3 DNA reads TGTGCCAGCAGCTTGTGGGACCCCTACAATGAGCAGTTCTTC.

This clonotype was counted at least ten times. The chain combines TRBV18 with TRBJ1-1; tentative D call: TRBD1 (6 bases). CDR3 size: 13 residues. The V gene's germline CDR1 is KGHSH and CDR2 LQKENI. V was pared by 5 bases and J by 8 bases, with 15 bases between. CDR3 DNA sequence: TGTGCCAGCTCAATTATCGGGACAACAGAAGCTTTCTTT. Amino acids: CASSIIGTTEAFF.